The sequence of this T cell receptor beta chain was determined in a study of immune cell composition in non-small cell lung cancer. General observations from the study: Roughly 80% of squamous and 33% of adenocarcinoma cases had tumour-associated clones >0.5%. Dominant in vivo tumour-associated clones were not shown to share tumour-reactive sequences.

On this clone itself: Its target is not known.

Here immunoSEQ multiplex PCR was the method, and the copy in TCRdb shows in-frame clones only, minus some. There are 2,000 to 2,500 clones in the sample; nearly 80% occur only once, and around 9.5% lies in the top ten. Sequenced sample: lung tumor tissue. The source is a human donor with non-small cell lung cancer.

CDR3 sequence reads: CSVVGAGGMEFF. CDR3 DNA sequence: TGCAGCGTTGTAGGAGCGGGAGGAATGGAGTTCTTC. V usage is TRBV29-1 and J usage is TRBJ2-1; 9 bases agree with TRBD2. Looked up from germline, CDR1 is SQVTM and CDR2 is ANQGSEA. This CDR3 contains 12 residues. V lost 4 bases and J lost 14; bases outside the gene matches: 9.